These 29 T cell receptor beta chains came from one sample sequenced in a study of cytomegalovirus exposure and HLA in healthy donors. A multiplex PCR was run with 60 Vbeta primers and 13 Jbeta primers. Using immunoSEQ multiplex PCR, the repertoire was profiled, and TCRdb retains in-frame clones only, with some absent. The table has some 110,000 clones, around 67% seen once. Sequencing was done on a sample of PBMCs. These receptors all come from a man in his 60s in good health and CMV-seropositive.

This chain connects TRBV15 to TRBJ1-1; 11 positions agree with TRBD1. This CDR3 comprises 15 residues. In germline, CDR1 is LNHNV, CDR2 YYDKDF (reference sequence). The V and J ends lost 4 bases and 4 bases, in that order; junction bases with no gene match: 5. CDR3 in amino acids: CATSKDRGPGTEAFF. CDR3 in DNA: TGTGCCACCAGCAAGGACAGGGGGCCGGGCACTGAAGCTTTCTTT.

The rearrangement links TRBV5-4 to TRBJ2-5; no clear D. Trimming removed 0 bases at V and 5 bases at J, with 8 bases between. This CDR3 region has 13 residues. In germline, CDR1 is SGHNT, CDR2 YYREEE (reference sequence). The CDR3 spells CASSLDDGETQYF. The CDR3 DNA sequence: TGTGCCAGCAGCTTGGATGACGGGGAGACCCAGTACTTC. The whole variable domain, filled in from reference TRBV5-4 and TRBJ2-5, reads ETGVTQSPTHLIKTRGQQVTLRCSSQSGHNTVSWYQQALGQGPQFIFQYYREEENGRGNFPPRFSGLQFPNYSSELNVNALELDDSALYLCASSLDDGETQYFGPGTRLLVL.

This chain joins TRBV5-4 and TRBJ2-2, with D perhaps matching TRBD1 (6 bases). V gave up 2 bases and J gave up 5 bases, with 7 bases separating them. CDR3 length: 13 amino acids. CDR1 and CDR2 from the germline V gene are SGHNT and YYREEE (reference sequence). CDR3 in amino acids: CASSLQGTGELFF. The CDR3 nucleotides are TGTGCCAGCAGCTTACAGGGAACCGGGGAGCTGTTTTTT.

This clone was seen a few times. The CDR3 DNA sequence: TGTGCCAGCAGCCCCCGGGACAGGCTGATTTCACATAATTCACCCCTCCACTTT. Amino acid sequence: CASSPRDRLISHNSPLHF. The chain carries TRBV9 and TRBJ1-6, with TRBD1 matching 8 bases. The trim removed 4 bases at V and 5 bases at J, leaving 14 bases unmatched. CDR1 and CDR2 from the germline V gene are SGDLS and YYNGEE. The CDR3 spans 18 residues.

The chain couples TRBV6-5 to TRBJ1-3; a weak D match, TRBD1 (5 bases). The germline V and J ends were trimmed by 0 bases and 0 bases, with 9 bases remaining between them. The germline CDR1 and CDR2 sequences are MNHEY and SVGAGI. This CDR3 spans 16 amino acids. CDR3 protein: CASSYSGDSSGNTIYF. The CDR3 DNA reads TGTGCCAGCAGTTACTCAGGGGATAGCTCTGGAAACACCATATATTTT.

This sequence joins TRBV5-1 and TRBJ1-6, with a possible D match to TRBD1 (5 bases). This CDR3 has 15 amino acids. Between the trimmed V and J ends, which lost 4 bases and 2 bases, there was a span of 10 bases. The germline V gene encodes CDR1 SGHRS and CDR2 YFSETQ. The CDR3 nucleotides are TGCGCCAGCAGCCCCCTGGACACCTATAATTCACCCCTCCACTTT. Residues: CASSPLDTYNSPLHF.

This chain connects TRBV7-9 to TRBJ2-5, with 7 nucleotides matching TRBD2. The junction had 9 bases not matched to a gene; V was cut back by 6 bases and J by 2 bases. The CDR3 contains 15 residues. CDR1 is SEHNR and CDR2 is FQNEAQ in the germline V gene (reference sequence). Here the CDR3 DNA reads TGTGCCAGCAGTTTCCGGACTAGTTGGCAAGAGACCCAGTACTTC. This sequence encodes CASSFRTSWQETQYF.

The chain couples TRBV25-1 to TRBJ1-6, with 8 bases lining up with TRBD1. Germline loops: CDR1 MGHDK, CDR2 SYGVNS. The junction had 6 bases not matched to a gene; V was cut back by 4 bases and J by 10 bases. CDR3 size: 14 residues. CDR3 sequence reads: CASSGTGIESPLHF. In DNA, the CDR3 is TGTGCCAGCAGTGGGACAGGGATAGAATCACCCCTCCACTTT.

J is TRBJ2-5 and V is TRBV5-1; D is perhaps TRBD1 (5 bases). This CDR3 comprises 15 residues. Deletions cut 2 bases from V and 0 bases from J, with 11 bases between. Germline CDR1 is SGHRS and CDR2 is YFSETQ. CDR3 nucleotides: TGCGCCAGCAGCTTCCAGGGCCTTAACCAAGAGACCCAGTACTTC. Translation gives CASSFQGLNQETQYF.

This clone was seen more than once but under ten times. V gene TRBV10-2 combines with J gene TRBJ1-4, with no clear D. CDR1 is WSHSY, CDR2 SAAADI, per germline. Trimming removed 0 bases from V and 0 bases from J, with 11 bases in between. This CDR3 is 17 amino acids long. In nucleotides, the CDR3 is TGCGCCAGCAGTGAGTCGCAAGGACTTGCAACTAATGAAAAACTGTTTTTT. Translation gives CASSESQGLATNEKLFF.

CDR3 sequence: CASTGGQLNSPLHF. The CDR3 nucleotides are TGTGCCAGCACGGGGGGGCAGCTGAATTCACCCCTCCACTTT. This chain joins TRBV6-1 and TRBJ1-6; weak D call: TRBD1 (6 bases). Germline CDR1 reads MNHNS; CDR2 reads SASEGT. V was trimmed by 7 bases and J by 7 bases, leaving 14 bases between them. The CDR3 contains 14 residues.

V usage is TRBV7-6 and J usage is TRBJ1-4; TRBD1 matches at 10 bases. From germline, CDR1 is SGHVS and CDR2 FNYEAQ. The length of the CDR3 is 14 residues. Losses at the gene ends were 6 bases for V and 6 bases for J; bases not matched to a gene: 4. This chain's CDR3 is CASRIGTGDEKLFF. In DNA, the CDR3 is TGTGCCAGCAGGATCGGGACAGGGGATGAAAAACTGTTTTTT.

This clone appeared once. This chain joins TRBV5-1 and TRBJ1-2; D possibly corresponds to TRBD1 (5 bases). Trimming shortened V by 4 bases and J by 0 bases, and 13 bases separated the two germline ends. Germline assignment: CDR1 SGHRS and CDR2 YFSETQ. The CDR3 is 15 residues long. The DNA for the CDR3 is TGCGCCAGCAGCACTGGACAATTTACTAACTATGGCTACACCTTC. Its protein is CASSTGQFTNYGYTF.

CDR3 sequence: CASSPPGQGSGGYTF. DNA for the CDR3: TGCGCCAGCAGCCCGCCGGGACAGGGATCGGGTGGCTACACCTTC. V is TRBV4-1 and J is TRBJ1-2, with TRBD1 matching 9 bases. Trimming took 4 bases from V and 7 from J; bases not matched to a gene: 10. This CDR3 has 15 residues. CDR1 and CDR2 (germline): MGHRA, YSYEKL.

The CDR3 DNA reads as TGTGCCAGCAGCCTCCGGAGGGGCCAAGAGACCCAGTACTTC. This codes for CASSLRRGQETQYF. V gene TRBV7-3 combines with J gene TRBJ2-5, with D tentatively TRBD2 (6 bases). Trimming left V 5 bases short and J 1 base short, with 11 bases between. The CDR3 has 14 residues. Germline CDR1 reads SGHTA; CDR2 reads FQGTGA.

Here the CDR3 DNA reads TGTGCCAGCAGCTTAGGGGCGGGGGCCCTCCACTTT. Its translation is CASSLGAGALHF. V is TRBV7-9 and J is TRBJ1-6; perhaps TRBD1 as D (5 bases). Germline V gives CDR1 SEHNR, CDR2 FQNEAQ (reference sequence). V gave up 1 base and J gave up 14 bases, with 9 bases separating them. The CDR3 totals 12 residues.

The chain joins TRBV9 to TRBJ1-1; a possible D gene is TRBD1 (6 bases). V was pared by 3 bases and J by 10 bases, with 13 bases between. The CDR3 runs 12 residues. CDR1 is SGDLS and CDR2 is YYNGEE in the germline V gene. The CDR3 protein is CASSGHQGRAFF. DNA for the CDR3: TGTGCCAGCAGCGGCCACCAGGGGCGAGCTTTCTTT.

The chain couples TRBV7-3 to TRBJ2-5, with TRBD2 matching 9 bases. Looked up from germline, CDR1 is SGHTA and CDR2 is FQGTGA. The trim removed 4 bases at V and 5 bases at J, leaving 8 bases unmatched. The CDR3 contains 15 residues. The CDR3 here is CASSSGGGAEETQYF. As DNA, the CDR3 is TGTGCCAGCAGCTCGGGCGGGGGGGCGGAGGAGACCCAGTACTTC.

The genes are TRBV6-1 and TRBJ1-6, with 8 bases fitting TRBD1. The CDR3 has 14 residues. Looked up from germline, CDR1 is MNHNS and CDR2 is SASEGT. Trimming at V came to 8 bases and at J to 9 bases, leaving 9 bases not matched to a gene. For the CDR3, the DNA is TGTGCCAGCGAGCTCGGACAGGGTAGTTCACCCCTCCACTTT. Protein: CASELGQGSSPLHF.

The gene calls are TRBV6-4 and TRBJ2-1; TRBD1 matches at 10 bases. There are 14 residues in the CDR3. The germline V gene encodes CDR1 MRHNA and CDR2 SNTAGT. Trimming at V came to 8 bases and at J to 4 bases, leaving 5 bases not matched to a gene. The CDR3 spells CASQDRGLYNEQFF. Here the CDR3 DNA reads TGTGCCAGCCAAGACAGGGGGCTATACAATGAGCAGTTCTTC.

CDR3 nucleotides: TGTGCCAGCAGCCTATTTCCGGGACAGTCGAACACCGGGGAGCTGTTTTTT. Translation: CASSLFPGQSNTGELFF. The V call is TRBV4-2, the J call TRBJ2-2; 7 bases line up with TRBD1. V was clipped by 4 bases and J by 0 bases; unmatched bases: 8. The germline CDR1 and CDR2 sequences are LGHNA and YNFKEQ. This CDR3 comprises 17 residues.

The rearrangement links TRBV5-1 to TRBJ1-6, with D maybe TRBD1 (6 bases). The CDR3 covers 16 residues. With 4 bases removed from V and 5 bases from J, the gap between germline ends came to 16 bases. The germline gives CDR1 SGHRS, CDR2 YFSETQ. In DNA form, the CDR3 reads TGCGCCAGCAGCGAAGGGGCGGGGGGCAATAATTCACCCCTCCACTTT. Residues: CASSEGAGGNNSPLHF.

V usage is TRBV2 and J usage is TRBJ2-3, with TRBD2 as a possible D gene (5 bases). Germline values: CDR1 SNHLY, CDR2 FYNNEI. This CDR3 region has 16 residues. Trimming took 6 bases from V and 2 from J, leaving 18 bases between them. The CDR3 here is CASSTVARSSTDTQYF. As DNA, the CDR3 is TGTGCCAGCAGCACAGTAGCGAGGTCTTCCACAGATACGCAGTATTTT.

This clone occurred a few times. The CDR3, as DNA: TGTGCCAGCAGTTTCGCCGGGACAGGCGGTTACGAGCAGTACTTC. Amino acids: CASSFAGTGGYEQYF. J is TRBJ2-7 and V is TRBV6-6, with 8 nucleotides matching TRBD1. J gave up 4 bases and V 4 bases, and 9 bases lay outside the gene matches. The length of the CDR3 is 15 residues. Germline V CDR1 and CDR2: MNHNY, SVGAGI (reference sequence).

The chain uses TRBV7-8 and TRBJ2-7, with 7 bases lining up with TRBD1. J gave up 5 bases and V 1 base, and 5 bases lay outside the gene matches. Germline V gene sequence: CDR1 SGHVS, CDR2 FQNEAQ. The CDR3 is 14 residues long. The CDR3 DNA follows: TGTGCCAGCAGCTTAGTACAGGGGATCCACGAGCAGTACTTC. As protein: CASSLVQGIHEQYF. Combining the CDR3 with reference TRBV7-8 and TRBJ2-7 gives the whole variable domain GAGVSQSPRYKVAKRGQDVALRCDPISGHVSLFWYQQALGQGPEFLTYFQNEAQLDKSGLPSDRFFAERPEGSVSTLKIQRTQQEDSAVYLCASSLVQGIHEQYFGPGTRLTVT.

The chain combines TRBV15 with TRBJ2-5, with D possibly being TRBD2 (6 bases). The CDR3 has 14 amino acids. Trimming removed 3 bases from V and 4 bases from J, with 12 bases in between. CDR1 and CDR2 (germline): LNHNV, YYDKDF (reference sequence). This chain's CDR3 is CATSRGGSLETQYF. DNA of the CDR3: TGTGCCACCAGCAGGGGGGGTTCCTTAGAGACCCAGTACTTC.

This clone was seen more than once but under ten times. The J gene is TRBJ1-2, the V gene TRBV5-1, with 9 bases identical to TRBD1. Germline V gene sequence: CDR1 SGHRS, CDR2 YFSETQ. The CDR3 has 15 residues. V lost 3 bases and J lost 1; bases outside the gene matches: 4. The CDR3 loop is CASSSRQGGNYGYTF. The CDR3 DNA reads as TGCGCCAGCAGCTCGAGACAGGGGGGTAACTATGGCTACACCTTC. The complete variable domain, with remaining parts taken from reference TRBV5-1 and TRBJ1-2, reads KAGVTQTPRYLIKTRGQQVTLSCSPISGHRSVSWYQQTPGQGLQFLFEYFSETQRNKGNFPGRFSGRQFSNSRSEMNVSTLELGDSALYLCASSSRQGGNYGYTFGSGTRLTVV.

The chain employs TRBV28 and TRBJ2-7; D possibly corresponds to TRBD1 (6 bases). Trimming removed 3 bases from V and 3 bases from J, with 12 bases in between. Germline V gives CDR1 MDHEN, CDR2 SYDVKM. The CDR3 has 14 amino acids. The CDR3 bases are TGTGCCAGCAGTTTCCGGGACAAGTACTACGAGCAGTACTTC. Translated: CASSFRDKYYEQYF.

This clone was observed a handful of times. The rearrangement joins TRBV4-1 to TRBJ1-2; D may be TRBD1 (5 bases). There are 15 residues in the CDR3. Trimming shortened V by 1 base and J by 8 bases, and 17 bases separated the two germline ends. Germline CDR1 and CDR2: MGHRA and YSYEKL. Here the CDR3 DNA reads TGCGCCAGCAGCCAAGGGGCCGTGGGGGGGAGAGGCTACACCTTC. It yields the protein CASSQGAVGGRGYTF.